The rows below give T cell receptor beta chains drawn from one sample of a study of T cells in Graves' hyperthyroidism and ophthalmopathy. TCRdb reprocessed the multiplex PCR reads with MiXCR, giving one entry per CDR3 protein. The repertoire holds under 700,000 distinct CDR3 sequences, approximately 15% seen once, with 15% to 20% in the top ten. Material for sequencing was blood. The receptors stem from a woman aged 18-29 years with Graves' hyperthyroidism. CDR3s include the opening cysteine and the closing phenylalanine or tryptophan. Fields, in order: D gene, J gene, V gene, clone size, CDR3 protein, CDR3 DNA. D genes are given only for firm matches. Part of the rows lack a size; the others show once, few, many or a class for expanded clones.

.	TRBJ1-2	TRBV11-2	few	CASSLVGQYGYTF	TGTGCCAGCAGCTTAGTTGGCCAGTATGGCTACACCTTC
TRBD1	TRBJ2-7	TRBV6-2/TRBV6-3	many	CASSRDRPYEQYF	TGTGCCAGCAGTCGGGACAGACCCTACGAGCAGTACTTC
TRBD2	TRBJ2-1	TRBV28	.	CASSYVRPGLAGSNEQFF	TGTGCCAGCAGTTATGTAAGACCGGGACTAGCGGGATCCAATGAGCAGTTCTTC
.	TRBJ1-2	TRBV20-1	many	CSAWTDDYGYTF	TGCAGTGCTTGGACGGATGACTATGGCTACACCTTC
.	TRBJ1-1	TRBV7-2	many	CASSSARANTEAFF	TGTGCCAGCAGCTCCGCCCGGGCTAACACTGAAGCTTTCTTT
.	TRBJ2-3	TRBV9	.	CASSPQWGRDTDTQYF	TGTGCCAGCAGCCCTCAGTGGGGGCGCGACACAGATACGCAGTATTTT
TRBD2	TRBJ2-1	TRBV6-1	.	CASKKYSGSDNEQFF	TGTGCCAGCAAGAAATACAGCGGGAGCGACAATGAGCAGTTCTTC
.	TRBJ2-5	TRBV7-9	.	CASSLASLTGVIQETQYF	TGTGCCAGCAGCTTAGCAAGCTTGACAGGAGTTATTCAAGAGACCCAGTACTTC
.	TRBJ2-7	TRBV19	.	CASIGRGSYEQYF	TGTGCCAGTATTGGGAGAGGGTCCTACGAGCAGTACTTC
TRBD1	TRBJ1-1	TRBV12-3/TRBV12-4	many	CASRRQGGDTEAFF	TGTGCCAGCCGGAGACAGGGGGGAGATACTGAAGCTTTCTTT
TRBD2	TRBJ2-7	TRBV5-1	once	CASSSVRGSGGAYNEQYF	TGCGCCAGCAGCTCGGTGAGGGGGAGCGGGGGGGCCTACAATGAGCAGTACTTC
.	TRBJ1-2	TRBV12-3/TRBV12-4	many	CASTLGGGGYTF	TGTGCCAGCACCTTAGGGGGTGGCGGCTACACCTTC
.	TRBJ2-5	TRBV7-8	many	CASSLEGVRGETQYF	TGTGCCAGCAGCTTAGAGGGGGTCAGGGGAGAGACCCAGTACTTC
.	TRBJ2-1	TRBV27	few	CASSLERAYNEQFF	TGTGCCAGCAGTTTAGAGCGGGCCTACAATGAGCAGTTCTTC
.	TRBJ2-7	TRBV18	many	CASSPTLRYEQYF	TGTGCCAGCTCACCAACCCTCCGCTACGAGCAGTACTTC
.	TRBJ1-4	TRBV11-2	.	CASSVHGFATNEKLFF	TGTGCCAGCAGCGTTCATGGATTTGCAACTAATGAAAAACTGTTTTTT
TRBD2	TRBJ2-5	TRBV28	many	CASSPTGTSGKETQYF	TGTGCCAGCAGTCCCACCGGGACTAGCGGGAAAGAGACCCAGTACTTC
TRBD2	TRBJ2-3	TRBV13	many	CASSTGLAGGYSTDTQYF	TGTGCCAGCAGCACGGGACTAGCGGGGGGATATAGCACAGATACGCAGTATTTT
.	TRBJ1-3	TRBV29-1	.	CSVDSGDSGNTIYF	TGCAGCGTTGACTCAGGGGACTCTGGAAACACCATATATTTT
.	TRBJ1-5	TRBV12-3/TRBV12-4	many	CASRDTGNQPQHF	TGTGCCAGCAGGGACACTGGCAATCAGCCCCAGCATTTT
TRBD1	TRBJ1-3	TRBV3-1	many	CASRQGEAPGNTIYF	TGTGCCAGCCGACAGGGAGAAGCTCCTGGAAACACCATATATTTT
TRBD2	TRBJ2-1	TRBV5-1	few	CATAGGANYNEQFF	TGCGCCACCGCGGGGGGGGCTAACTACAATGAGCAGTTCTTC
TRBD1	TRBJ1-5	TRBV2	many	CASRTGTGRQPQHF	TGTGCCAGCAGAACCGGGACAGGGAGGCAGCCCCAGCATTTT
.	TRBJ2-7	TRBV20-1	.	CSAQGGGNEQYF	TGCAGTGCTCAGGGCGGGGGCAACGAGCAGTACTTC
.	TRBJ1-5	TRBV6-1	many	CASSYWDLSNQPQHF	TGTGCCAGCAGTTATTGGGACTTAAGCAATCAGCCCCAGCATTTT
.	TRBJ2-7	TRBV13	.	CASSQGSRYEQYF	TGTGCCAGCAGCCAGGGGTCGAGGTACGAGCAGTACTTC
TRBD1	TRBJ1-1	TRBV28	many	CASRIISWDREPAFF	TGTGCCAGCAGGATTATATCCTGGGACAGGGAGCCAGCTTTCTTT
TRBD1	TRBJ2-7	TRBV28	many	CASSLHPGQDYEQYF	TGTGCCAGCAGTTTACACCCCGGACAGGACTACGAGCAGTACTTC
TRBD2	TRBJ2-5	TRBV6-1	.	CASTIGLAGGSEETQYF	TGTGCCAGCACTATAGGACTAGCGGGAGGGAGCGAAGAGACCCAGTACTTC